The rows below give T cell receptor beta chains drawn from one sample of a study of blood T cell repertoires in COVID-19. TCRdb keeps only in-frame clones here, not all; method: immunoSEQ multiplex PCR. The table shows approximately 80,000 clones, with about four fifths occurring only once. Sequenced input: peripheral blood. The receptors come from a man older than 75 with acute or convalescent COVID-19. Each CDR3 is given with its conserved first and last residue. A D gene is named only where the DNA matches it firmly. Where a row states a size, it is once, few, many or the class of an expanded clone; other rows omit it.

size	D	V	J	CDR3	DNA
-	-	TRBV5-6	TRBJ1-4	CASSLGARNEKLFF	TGTGCCAGCAGCTTGGGGGCCAGGAATGAAAAACTGTTTTTT
few	TRBD2	TRBV7-9	TRBJ2-7	CASSPAAGAYEQYF	TGTGCCAGCAGCCCCGCGGCGGGAGCCTACGAGCAGTACTTC
-	TRBD2	TRBV4-1	TRBJ2-2	CASSPPSGSDTGELFF	TGCGCCAGCAGCCCGCCTAGCGGGAGCGACACCGGGGAGCTGTTTTTT
once	-	TRBV19	TRBJ2-1	CASSPRDTSYNEQFF	TGTGCCAGTAGTCCCCGGGACACCTCCTACAATGAGCAGTTCTTC
once	TRBD1	TRBV15	TRBJ2-4	CATSRWGQGAAKNIQYF	TGTGCCACCAGCAGGTGGGGACAGGGGGCGGCCAAAAACATTCAGTACTTC
-	TRBD2	TRBV5-1	TRBJ2-7	CASSLTSGSSYEQYF	TGCGCCAGCAGCCTTACTAGCGGGAGCTCCTACGAGCAGTACTTC
-	TRBD2	TRBV7-3	TRBJ2-1	CASSPTGAGGLNEQFF	TGTGCCAGCAGCCCAACTGGAGCGGGAGGGCTTAATGAGCAGTTCTTC
-	TRBD2	TRBV5-1	TRBJ2-1	CASSSEAGFGVNEQFF	TGCGCCAGCAGCTCGGAAGCGGGATTCGGTGTGAATGAGCAGTTCTTC
-	-	TRBV30	TRBJ1-6	CAWRRDQGSPLHF	TGTGCCTGGAGGCGGGACCAGGGCTCACCCCTCCACTTT
-	TRBD1	TRBV6-4	TRBJ2-1	CASSRQGSDEQFF	TGTGCCAGCAGTCGACAGGGTAGCGATGAGCAGTTCTTC
-	-	TRBV6-5	TRBJ1-2	CASSYRRGGEDGYTF	TGTGCCAGCAGTTACCGTCGGGGGGGAGAAGATGGCTACACCTTC
-	-	TRBV6-1	TRBJ2-2	CASSEAHRSSGELFF	TGTGCCAGCAGTGAAGCGCACAGGTCCTCCGGGGAGCTGTTTTTT
-	TRBD2	TRBV4-2	TRBJ2-1	CASSQEGLAGWSYNEQFF	TGTGCCAGCAGCCAAGAAGGACTAGCGGGATGGTCCTACAATGAGCAGTTCTTC
-	-	TRBV18	TRBJ1-1	CASSPPSRREEGEAFF	TGTGCCAGCTCACCACCTTCCCGCAGGGAGGAGGGTGAAGCTTTCTTT
-	-	TRBV5-1	TRBJ1-3	CASSSGAGPTSGNTIYF	TGCGCCAGCAGCTCGGGAGCAGGTCCAACCTCTGGAAACACCATATATTTT
-	-	TRBV18	TRBJ1-2	CASSPPGAIYGYTF	TGTGCCAGCTCACCACCGGGCGCTATCTATGGCTACACCTTC
-	TRBD2	TRBV5-6	TRBJ2-3	CASSPGLAGGTDTQYF	TGTGCCAGCAGCCCGGGGCTAGCGGGAGGGACAGATACGCAGTATTTT
-	TRBD1	TRBV24-1	TRBJ1-4	CATSPLQRGQQNEKLFF	TGTGCCACCAGTCCCCTCCAGAGGGGACAGCAGAATGAAAAACTGTTTTTT
-	-	TRBV28	TRBJ2-1	CASSPGGVEFF	TGTGCCAGCAGTCCTGGCGGGGTCGAGTTCTTC
-	TRBD2	TRBV4-3	TRBJ2-3	CASSQGLAGDFPDTQYF	TGCGCCAGCAGCCAAGGACTAGCGGGAGATTTTCCAGATACGCAGTATTTT
-	TRBD1	TRBV5-1	TRBJ2-2	CASSLEGTGSTGELFF	TGCGCCAGCAGCTTGGAAGGGACAGGGAGCACCGGGGAGCTGTTTTTT
-	-	TRBV7-8	TRBJ1-1	CASSLGSGTEAFF	TGTGCCAGCAGCTTAGGGAGTGGGACTGAAGCTTTCTTT
-	-	TRBV29-1	TRBJ1-1	CSVDSGYTEAFF	TGCAGCGTTGACAGCGGGTACACTGAAGCTTTCTTT
-	-	TRBV28	TRBJ1-2	CASISDYGYTF	TGTGCCAGCATCTCGGACTATGGCTACACCTTC
-	TRBD1	TRBV2	TRBJ1-2	CARRDTGGNGYTF	TGTGCCAGACGGGATACAGGGGGAAATGGCTACACCTTC
few	-	TRBV18	TRBJ1-5	CASSPPGGSLGNQPQHF	TGTGCCAGCTCACCACCAGGGGGAAGTTTGGGCAATCAGCCCCAGCATTTT
-	-	TRBV24-1	TRBJ1-2	CAVSQGGDGYTF	TGTGCCGTCTCGCAGGGAGGGGATGGCTACACCTTC
few	-	TRBV2	TRBJ2-7	CASSEEPGSYEQYF	TGTGCCAGCAGTGAAGAGCCGGGATCCTACGAGCAGTACTTC
-	TRBD1	TRBV2	TRBJ2-7	CASSDELGQEQYF	TGTGCCAGCAGTGATGAGTTGGGACAGGAGCAGTACTTC
many	-	TRBV7-9	TRBJ2-6	CASSLGRGDAGANVLTF	TGTGCCAGCAGCTTAGGCAGGGGAGACGCGGGGGCCAACGTCCTGACTTTC
-	TRBD2	TRBV2	TRBJ2-7	CASGGGRYYEQYF	TGTGCCAGCGGAGGCGGGAGATACTACGAGCAGTACTTC
-	-	TRBV5-8	TRBJ2-6	CASSFGPGANVLTF	TGTGCCAGCAGTTTCGGTCCAGGGGCCAACGTCCTGACTTTC
-	TRBD1	TRBV6-5	TRBJ2-7	CASSTRDRASNEQYF	TGTGCCAGCAGCACCCGGGACAGGGCATCCAACGAGCAGTACTTC
many	-	TRBV5-6	TRBJ1-6	CASSLVQSDNSPLHF	TGTGCCAGCAGCTTGGTACAGTCGGATAATTCACCCCTCCACTTT
-	-	TRBV11-2	TRBJ2-7	CASSLEQGYEQYF	TGTGCCAGCAGCTTAGAACAGGGCTACGAGCAGTACTTC
-	TRBD2	TRBV5-1	TRBJ2-1	CASRLLAGGVYNEQFF	TGCGCCAGCAGATTACTAGCGGGAGGGGTATACAATGAGCAGTTCTTC
few	TRBD1	TRBV6-6	TRBJ1-5	CASSYGDRGDQPQHF	TGTGCCAGCAGTTACGGGGACAGGGGCGATCAGCCCCAGCATTTT
-	-	TRBV7-9	TRBJ2-4	CASSPPGGTLAKNIQYF	TGTGCCAGCAGCCCCCCGGGTGGCACTCTAGCCAAAAACATTCAGTACTTC
-	TRBD2	TRBV27	TRBJ2-1	CAIGLAGATSLHNEQFF	TGTGCCATTGGACTAGCGGGAGCTACGTCTCTACACAATGAGCAGTTCTTC
few	TRBD2	TRBV7-3	TRBJ2-3	CASSLNSGGDTQYF	TGTGCCAGCAGCTTAAATTCGGGAGGGGATACGCAGTATTTT
-	TRBD1	TRBV19	TRBJ1-2	CASRGQGRFSYGYTF	TGTGCCAGTAGGGGACAGGGGCGTTTTTCCTATGGCTACACCTTC
many	-	TRBV7-2	TRBJ2-1	CASSLSSYNEQFF	TGTGCCAGCAGCTTGTCATCCTACAATGAGCAGTTCTTC
-	-	TRBV29-1	TRBJ1-1	CSVETDGNTEAFF	TGCAGCGTTGAAACAGACGGGAACACTGAAGCTTTCTTT
-	-	TRBV5-1	TRBJ2-3	CASSLLGGTDTQYF	TGCGCCAGCAGCTTGCTAGGGGGCACAGATACGCAGTATTTT
-	TRBD1	TRBV19	TRBJ1-1	CASSRINRGQNTEAFF	TGTGCCAGTAGTAGGATTAACAGGGGACAGAACACTGAAGCTTTCTTT
once	TRBD2	TRBV28	TRBJ2-4	CASSGRGSLNIQYF	TGTGCCAGCAGCGGGAGGGGGAGCCTAAACATTCAGTACTTC
-	-	TRBV2	TRBJ2-5	CASSLSRVETQYF	TGTGCCAGCAGTCTTTCCAGGGTGGAGACCCAGTACTTC
-	-	TRBV19	TRBJ1-5	CASAGTRLWPQHF	TGTGCCAGTGCCGGGACACGTCTGTGGCCCCAGCATTTT
-	-	TRBV6-5	TRBJ1-1	CASRPRKQGLTEAFF	TGTGCCAGCAGGCCAAGAAAACAGGGCTTGACTGAAGCTTTCTTT
-	-	TRBV28	TRBJ2-7	CASRQPAGEQYF	TGTGCCAGCAGACAGCCGGCAGGGGAGCAGTACTTC
-	-	TRBV4-1	TRBJ1-5	CASSGGGNQPQHF	TGCGCCAGCAGCGGAGGCGGGAATCAGCCCCAGCATTTT
-	TRBD2	TRBV7-2	TRBJ2-7	CASSLGGTSGAYEQYF	TGTGCCAGCAGCTTAGGTGGGACTAGCGGGGCCTACGAGCAGTACTTC
-	TRBD1	TRBV28	TRBJ1-2	CASRTGVNYGYTF	TGTGCCAGCCGTACAGGGGTGAACTATGGCTACACCTTC